A selection of T cell receptor beta chains follows, all from one sample in a study of blood T cell repertoires in COVID-19. TCRdb keeps only in-frame clones here, not all; method: immunoSEQ multiplex PCR. This sample has 300,000 to 450,000 clones, with 85% found just once. The material sequenced was peripheral blood. These receptors all stem from a woman aged 18-29 years with acute or convalescent COVID-19. Each CDR3 is given with its conserved first and last residue. Fields, in order: clone size, V gene, J gene, D gene, CDR3 protein, CDR3 DNA. The D gene is left open where the match is weak. Not all rows give a size; the values are once, few, many and, for expanded clones, a class.

>NA|TRBV6-6|TRBJ2-1|TRBD2
CASSYAGGVGEQFF
TGTGCCAGCAGTTACGCGGGAGGGGTTGGTGAGCAGTTCTTC
>once|TRBV7-8|TRBJ2-1|NA
CASSLISEQFF
TGTGCCAGCAGCCTAATCAGTGAGCAGTTCTTC
>NA|TRBV24-1|TRBJ1-2|NA
CATSDGDWFGGYTF
TGTGCCACCAGTGATGGGGACTGGTTCGGAGGCTACACCTTC
>NA|TRBV28|TRBJ1-4|NA
CASREAREKLFF
TGTGCCAGCAGAGAGGCTCGAGAAAAACTGTTTTTT
>NA|TRBV4-1|TRBJ1-1|NA
CASSPRSGTEAFF
TGCGCCAGCAGCCCAAGGAGTGGTACTGAAGCTTTCTTT
>once|TRBV6-4|TRBJ1-2|TRBD1
CASSEVAGGIDGYTF
TGTGCCAGCAGTGAGGTGGCAGGGGGAATCGATGGCTACACCTTC
>NA|TRBV6-1|TRBJ1-1|NA
CASSEAYWSGQDTEAFF
TGTGCCAGCAGTGAAGCGTATTGGAGCGGCCAAGACACTGAAGCTTTCTTT
>NA|TRBV11-2|TRBJ1-1|NA
CASSPFGWDMNTEAFF
TGTGCCAGCAGTCCGTTCGGGTGGGACATGAACACTGAAGCTTTCTTT
>NA|TRBV6-6|TRBJ1-6|TRBD1
CASSYGTGTVHSPLHF
TGTGCCAGCAGTTACGGAACCGGGACAGTTCATTCACCCCTCCACTTT
>NA|TRBV19|TRBJ2-5|NA
CASSDTAGAGETQYF
TGTGCCAGTAGTGACACGGCAGGGGCGGGAGAGACCCAGTACTTC
>NA|TRBV12-3/TRBV12-4|TRBJ1-2|NA
CASSLREVGGYTF
TGTGCCAGCAGTCTCAGGGAGGTGGGAGGCTACACCTTC
>NA|TRBV28|TRBJ1-3|NA
CASGLGTVGNTIYF
TGTGCCAGCGGTCTCGGGACTGTTGGAAACACCATATATTTT
>NA|TRBV6-5|TRBJ1-4|NA
CASRLDRNNEKLFF
TGTGCCAGCAGATTGGACAGAAATAATGAAAAACTGTTTTTT
>NA|TRBV6-5|TRBJ2-5|NA
CASSYTGSQETQYF
TGTGCCAGCAGTTACACCGGGAGCCAAGAGACCCAGTACTTC
>NA|TRBV2|TRBJ1-1|NA
CASDGQRNTEAFF
TGTGCCAGCGATGGACAGAGGAACACTGAAGCTTTCTTT
>NA|TRBV5-1|TRBJ2-5|NA
CASSLGSGHEETQYF
TGCGCCAGCAGCTTGGGATCTGGGCATGAGGAGACCCAGTACTTC
>NA|TRBV7-8|TRBJ1-1|NA
CASSLSLGGNTEAFF
TGTGCCAGCAGCTTATCATTAGGGGGGAACACTGAAGCTTTCTTT
>few|TRBV5-6|TRBJ1-6|NA
CASSSLRQGYNSPLHF
TGTGCCAGCAGCTCTCTAAGGCAGGGGTATAATTCACCCCTCCACTTT
>NA|TRBV5-6|TRBJ2-2|NA
CASSLIYSGDTGELFF
TGTGCCAGCAGCTTGATATACTCGGGGGACACCGGGGAGCTGTTTTTT
>NA|TRBV5-1|TRBJ1-2|NA
CASSLKGQLAQFNYGYTF
TGCGCCAGCAGCTTGAAAGGACAGCTCGCCCAGTTTAACTATGGCTACACCTTC
>NA|TRBV28|TRBJ1-2|NA
CASSRNFVENYGYTF
TGTGCCAGCAGCAGGAATTTCGTTGAGAACTATGGCTACACCTTC
>NA|TRBV6-6|TRBJ2-7|TRBD1
CASSYGGTGRNDEQYF
TGTGCCAGCAGTTACGGAGGGACAGGGCGAAACGACGAGCAGTACTTC
>NA|TRBV27|TRBJ1-4|TRBD1
CASGPSGGKEKLFF
TGTGCCAGCGGCCCCTCAGGGGGGAAGGAAAAACTGTTTTTT
>NA|TRBV7-9|TRBJ2-1|TRBD2
CASSPGLGEVIEQFF
TGTGCCAGCAGCCCGGGACTAGGGGAGGTGATTGAGCAGTTCTTC
>NA|TRBV2|TRBJ2-1|TRBD2
CASTLVLAVETYNEQFF
TGTGCCAGCACTTTGGTTCTAGCGGTCGAAACATACAATGAGCAGTTCTTC
>NA|TRBV9|TRBJ2-5|NA
CASSPTDSIQETQYF
TGTGCCAGCTCCCCGACAGACTCCATACAAGAGACCCAGTACTTC
>NA|TRBV18|TRBJ2-1|NA
CASSEGAGEQFF
TGTGCCAGCTCGGAGGGAGCGGGTGAGCAGTTCTTC
>NA|TRBV21-1|TRBJ1-1|NA
CASSSARVLAEAFF
TGTGCCAGCAGCTCGGCGCGGGTTCTGGCTGAAGCTTTCTTT
>NA|TRBV2|TRBJ1-6|TRBD1
CASSNRGPSNSPLHF
TGTGCCAGCAGCAACAGGGGACCCTCAAATTCACCCCTCCACTTT
>NA|TRBV9|TRBJ1-1|NA
CASSVGIGGAGDTEAFF
TGTGCCAGCAGCGTAGGAATTGGGGGGGCCGGGGACACTGAAGCTTTCTTT
>once|TRBV19|TRBJ1-6|NA
CASSEDSSYNSPLHF
TGTGCCAGTAGTGAGGACAGCTCCTATAATTCACCCCTCCACTTT
>NA|TRBV5-1|TRBJ1-1|NA
CASSLENMNTEAFF
TGCGCCAGCAGCTTGGAAAATATGAACACTGAAGCTTTCTTT
>NA|TRBV29-1|TRBJ1-1|TRBD1
CSVEGQGATEAFF
TGCAGCGTCGAAGGACAGGGGGCGACTGAAGCTTTCTTT
>NA|TRBV27|TRBJ2-1|NA
CASSYKRWNEQFF
TGTGCCAGCAGTTACAAGCGATGGAATGAGCAGTTCTTC
>NA|TRBV4-1|TRBJ2-1|TRBD2
CASSQAPTGTSAEWSYNEQFF
TGCGCCAGCAGCCAAGCCCCCACCGGGACTAGCGCCGAGTGGTCCTACAATGAGCAGTTCTTC
>once|TRBV5-8|TRBJ2-3|NA
CASSLLLTDTQYF
TGTGCCAGCAGCTTACTCCTCACAGATACGCAGTATTTT
>few|TRBV21-1|TRBJ2-7|NA
CASSNSRGDYEQYF
TGTGCCAGCAGCAATTCTCGGGGGGACTACGAGCAGTACTTC
>NA|TRBV3-1/TRBV3-2|TRBJ2-7|NA
CASSQRTPYEQYF
TGTGCCAGCAGCCAAAGAACACCCTACGAGCAGTACTTC
>NA|TRBV5-6|TRBJ2-3|TRBD1
CASSWVLTGEDTQYF
TGTGCCAGCAGCTGGGTCCTAACAGGGGAGGATACGCAGTATTTT
>NA|TRBV2|TRBJ1-2|NA
CASSDRTYGYTF
TGTGCCAGCAGTGACCGGACATATGGCTACACCTTC
>NA|TRBV5-6|TRBJ1-1|NA
CASSFMGREAFF
TGTGCCAGCAGCTTTATGGGGCGTGAAGCTTTCTTT
>NA|TRBV9|TRBJ1-2|TRBD1
CASSVGAQGQGYGYTF
TGTGCCAGCAGCGTAGGGGCCCAAGGACAGGGCTATGGCTACACCTTC
>NA|TRBV28|TRBJ1-4|TRBD1
CASRPRQGKYEKLFF
TGTGCCAGCAGGCCCCGACAGGGGAAATATGAAAAACTGTTTTTT
>NA|TRBV30|TRBJ2-7|NA
CACGGQNTAYEQYF
TGTGCCTGCGGGGGACAGAATACCGCCTACGAGCAGTACTTC
>NA|TRBV29-1|TRBJ1-1|NA
CSVPGWFGENTEAFF
TGCAGCGTCCCCGGTTGGTTCGGGGAGAACACTGAAGCTTTCTTT
>NA|TRBV2|TRBJ2-1|NA
CASRPSRSGYNEQFF
TGTGCCAGCAGGCCATCACGTTCAGGGTACAATGAGCAGTTCTTC
>NA|TRBV27|TRBJ1-2|NA
CATKGGGSNYGYTF
TGTGCCACCAAGGGAGGGGGGAGTAACTATGGCTACACCTTC
>NA|TRBV5-6|TRBJ1-2|NA
CASSPGTLNYGYTF
TGTGCCAGCAGCCCTGGCACGCTTAACTATGGCTACACCTTC
>NA|TRBV2|TRBJ2-3|NA
CASSLQWSTDTQYF
TGTGCCAGCAGTCTACAGTGGAGCACAGATACGCAGTATTTT